Included here is one T cell receptor beta chain sequence, with context. This record belongs to a study of blood T cell repertoires in COVID-19. The protocol was immunoSEQ multiplex PCR, while the TCRdb copy is restricted to in-frame clones and leaves out a portion. The top ten hold approximately 16% of the sample, which has more than 50,000 clones, over 75% seen once. This CDR3 comprises 16 residues. From germline, CDR1 is KGHSH and CDR2 LQKENI. V was clipped by 1 base and J by 4 bases; unmatched bases: 6. This TCR came from a human donor in a cohort sampled during active COVID-19. The chain joins TRBV18 to TRBJ1-2; 10 bases are shared with TRBD1. The sequenced sample was peripheral blood. CDR3 DNA: TGTGCCAGCTCACCACTGGCCGGGACAGGGGTCTATGGCTACACCTTC. The encoded protein is CASSPLAGTGVYGYTF.